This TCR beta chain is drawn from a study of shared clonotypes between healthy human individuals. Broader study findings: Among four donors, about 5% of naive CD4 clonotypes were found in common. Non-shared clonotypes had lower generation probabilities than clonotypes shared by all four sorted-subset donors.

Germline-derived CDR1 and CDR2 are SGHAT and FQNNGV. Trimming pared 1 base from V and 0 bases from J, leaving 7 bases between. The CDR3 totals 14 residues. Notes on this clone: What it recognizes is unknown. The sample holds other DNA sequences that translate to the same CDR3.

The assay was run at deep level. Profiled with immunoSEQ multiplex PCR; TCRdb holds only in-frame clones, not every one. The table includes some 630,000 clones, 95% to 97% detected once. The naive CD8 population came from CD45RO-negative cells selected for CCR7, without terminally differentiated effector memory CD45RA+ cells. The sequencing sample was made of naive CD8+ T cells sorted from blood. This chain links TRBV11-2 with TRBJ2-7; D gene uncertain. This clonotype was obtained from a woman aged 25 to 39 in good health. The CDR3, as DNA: TGTGCCAGCAGCTTAGGTACACGCTCCTACGAGCAGTACTTC. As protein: CASSLGTRSYEQYF.